This T cell receptor (beta chain) was sequenced during a study of radiotherapy plus CTLA-4 blockade in lung cancer. Study context: The study recorded objective responses in about 20% of patients and disease control in approximately 29%.

The data were produced by immunoSEQ multiplex PCR, yet TCRdb's version contains in-frame clones alone and is incomplete. The sample yields 50,000 to 60,000 clones, roughly four fifths seen once. The clonotype was recovered from a human donor with non-small cell lung cancer whose response to radiotherapy plus ipilimumab could not be evaluated. Sequenced here: peripheral blood, sampled from a patient treated with radiotherapy plus ipilimumab.

DNA for the CDR3: TGTGCCAGCAAGAGCTATACCTACAATGAGCAGTTCTTC. Translation gives CASKSYTYNEQFF. The chain joins TRBV2 to TRBJ2-1; unclear D gene. The CDR3 runs 13 residues. Germline CDR1 SNHLY, CDR2 FYNNEI. V dropped 7 bases and J dropped 2 bases, with 9 bases sitting between them. The whole variable domain, filled in from reference TRBV2 and TRBJ2-1, reads EPEVTQTPSHQVTQMGQEVILRCVPISNHLYFYWYRQILGQKVEFLVSFYNNEISEKSEIFDDQFSVERPDGSNFTLKIRSTKLEDSAMYFCASKSYTYNEQFFGPGTRLTVL.